This T cell receptor (beta chain) was documented in a study of neurological immune-mediated disorders. This clonotype was found many times. Per germline, CDR1 LGHNA and CDR2 YNFKEQ. The CDR3 consists of 16 residues. Trimming took off 5 bases at V and 6 bases at J, with 23 bases between the two ends. One entry per CDR3 protein results from TCRdb running MiXCR on the 5' RACE reads. Of tens of thousands of distinct CDR3 sequences detected, 10% to 13% appear once; the ten largest clones hold under 2%. V gene TRBV4-2 combines with J gene TRBJ2-7; tentatively, D is TRBD1 (6 bases). The sequenced sample was PBMCs. The sequence was collected from a man aged 35 to 55 in good health. In DNA form, the CDR3 reads TGTGCCAGCAGCTATCGGAACGAGGGGGTTTTGGCCGAGCAGTACTTC. This encodes CASSYRNEGVLAEQYF.